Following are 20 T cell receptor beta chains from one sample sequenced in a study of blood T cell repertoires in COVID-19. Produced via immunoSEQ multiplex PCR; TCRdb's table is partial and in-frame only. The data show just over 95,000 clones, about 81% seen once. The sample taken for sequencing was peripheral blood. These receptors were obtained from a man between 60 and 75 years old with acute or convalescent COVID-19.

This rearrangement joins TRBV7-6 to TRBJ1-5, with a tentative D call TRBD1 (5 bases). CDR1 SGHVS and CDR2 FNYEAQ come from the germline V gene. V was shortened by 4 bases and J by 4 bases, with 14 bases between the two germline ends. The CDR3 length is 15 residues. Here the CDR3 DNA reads TGTGCCAGCAGCTCAATGTCAGGGTTAAATCAGCCCCAGCATTTT. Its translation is CASSSMSGLNQPQHF.

The CDR3 sequence: CASSQSREGLGQFF. As DNA, the CDR3 is TGTGCCAGCAGCCAATCCCGGGAGGGCCTTGGGCAGTTCTTC. This sequence joins TRBV14 and TRBJ2-1, with TRBD2 identical over 8 bases. Germline CDR1 and CDR2: SGHDN and FVKESK. The CDR3 consists of 14 residues. The trim removed 2 bases at V and 12 bases at J, leaving 9 bases unmatched.

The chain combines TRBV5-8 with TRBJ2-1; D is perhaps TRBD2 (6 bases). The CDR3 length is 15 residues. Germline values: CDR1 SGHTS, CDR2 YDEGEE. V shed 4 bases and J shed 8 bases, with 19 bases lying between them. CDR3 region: CASSRSEGLAHEQFF. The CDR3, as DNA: TGTGCCAGCAGCCGTTCGGAGGGACTGGCTCATGAGCAGTTCTTC. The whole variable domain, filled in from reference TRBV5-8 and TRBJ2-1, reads EAGVTQSPTHLIKTRGQQATLRCSPISGHTSVYWYQQALGLGLQFLLWYDEGEERNRGNFPPRFSGRQFPNYSSELNVNALELEDSALYLCASSRSEGLAHEQFFGPGTRLTVL.

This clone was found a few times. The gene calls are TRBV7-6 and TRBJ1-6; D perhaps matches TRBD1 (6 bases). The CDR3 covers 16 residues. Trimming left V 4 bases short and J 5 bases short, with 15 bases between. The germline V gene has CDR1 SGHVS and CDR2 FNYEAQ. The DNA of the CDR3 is TGTGCCAGCAGCTCCCTGGACAGAGCAGATAATTCACCCCTCCACTTT. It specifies CASSSLDRADNSPLHF.

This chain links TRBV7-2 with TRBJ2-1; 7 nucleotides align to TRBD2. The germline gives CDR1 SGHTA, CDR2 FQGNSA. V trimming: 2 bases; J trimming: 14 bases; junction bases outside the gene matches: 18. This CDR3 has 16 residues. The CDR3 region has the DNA TGTGCCAGCAGCTTACTCCCTAGCGGACCTGCTATGGGAAAGTTCTTC. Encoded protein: CASSLLPSGPAMGKFF.

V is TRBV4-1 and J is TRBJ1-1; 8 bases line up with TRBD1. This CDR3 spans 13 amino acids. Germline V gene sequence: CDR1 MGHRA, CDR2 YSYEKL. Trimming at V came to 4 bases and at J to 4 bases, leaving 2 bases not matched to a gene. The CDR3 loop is CASSRDRGTEAFF. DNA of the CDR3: TGCGCCAGCAGCCGAGACAGGGGCACTGAAGCTTTCTTT.

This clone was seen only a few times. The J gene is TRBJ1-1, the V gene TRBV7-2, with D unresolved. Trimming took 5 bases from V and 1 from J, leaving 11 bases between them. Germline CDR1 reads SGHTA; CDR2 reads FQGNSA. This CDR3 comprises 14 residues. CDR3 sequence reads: CASSQFQSNTEAFF. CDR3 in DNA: TGTGCCAGCAGCCAATTTCAGTCGAACACTGAAGCTTTCTTT.

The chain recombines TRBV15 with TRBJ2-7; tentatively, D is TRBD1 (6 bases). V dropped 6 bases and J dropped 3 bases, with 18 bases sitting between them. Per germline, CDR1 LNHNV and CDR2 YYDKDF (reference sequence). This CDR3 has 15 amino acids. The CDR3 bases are TGTGCCACCAGTCCGGGACAACATTCGGGCTACGAGCAGTACTTC. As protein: CATSPGQHSGYEQYF.

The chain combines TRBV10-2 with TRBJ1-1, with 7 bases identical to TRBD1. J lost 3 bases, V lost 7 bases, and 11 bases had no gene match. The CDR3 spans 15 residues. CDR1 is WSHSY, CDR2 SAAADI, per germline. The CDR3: CASKEGAHGDTEAFF. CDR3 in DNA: TGCGCCAGCAAGGAGGGGGCGCATGGGGACACTGAAGCTTTCTTT.

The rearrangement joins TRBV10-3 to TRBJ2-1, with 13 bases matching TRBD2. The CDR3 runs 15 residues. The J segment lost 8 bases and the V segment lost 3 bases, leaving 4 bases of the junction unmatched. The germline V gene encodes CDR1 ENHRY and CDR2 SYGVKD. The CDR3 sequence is CAISDRGLAGDEQFF. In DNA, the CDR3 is TGTGCCATCAGTGACCGAGGACTAGCGGGGGATGAGCAGTTCTTC.

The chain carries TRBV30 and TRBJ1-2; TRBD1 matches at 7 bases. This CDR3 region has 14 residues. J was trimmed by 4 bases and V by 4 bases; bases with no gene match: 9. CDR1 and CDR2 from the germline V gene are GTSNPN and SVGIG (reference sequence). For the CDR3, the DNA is TGTGCCTGGAAAATCTCGACAGGGCCCTATGGCTACACCTTC. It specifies CAWKISTGPYGYTF.

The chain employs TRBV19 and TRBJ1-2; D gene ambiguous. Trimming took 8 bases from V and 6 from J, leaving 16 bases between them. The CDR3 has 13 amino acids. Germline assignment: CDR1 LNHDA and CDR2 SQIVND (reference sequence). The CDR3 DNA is TGTGCCAGTTGTAAGACACAGCTGGATGGCTACACCTTC. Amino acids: CASCKTQLDGYTF.

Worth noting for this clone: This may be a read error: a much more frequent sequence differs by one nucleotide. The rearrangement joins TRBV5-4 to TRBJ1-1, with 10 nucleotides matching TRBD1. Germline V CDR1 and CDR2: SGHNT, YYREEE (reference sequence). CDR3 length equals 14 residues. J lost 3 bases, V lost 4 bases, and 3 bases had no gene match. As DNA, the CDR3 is TGTGCCAGCAGCCAAGGACAGGGGGACACTGAAGCTTTCTTT. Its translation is CASSQGQGDTEAFF.

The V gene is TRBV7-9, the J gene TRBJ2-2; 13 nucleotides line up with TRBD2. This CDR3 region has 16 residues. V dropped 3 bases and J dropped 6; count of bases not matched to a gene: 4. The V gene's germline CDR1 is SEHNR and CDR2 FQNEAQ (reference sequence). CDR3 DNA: TGTGCCAGCAGCTTGGGACTAGCGGGACCAGCCGGGGAGCTGTTTTTT. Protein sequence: CASSLGLAGPAGELFF.

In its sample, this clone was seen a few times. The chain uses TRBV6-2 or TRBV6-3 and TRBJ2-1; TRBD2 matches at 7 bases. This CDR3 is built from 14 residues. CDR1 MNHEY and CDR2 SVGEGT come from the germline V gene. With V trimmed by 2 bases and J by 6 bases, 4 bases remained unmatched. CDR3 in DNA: TGTGCCAGCAGTTACCTGGGACTACTCAATGAGCAGTTCTTC. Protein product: CASSYLGLLNEQFF.

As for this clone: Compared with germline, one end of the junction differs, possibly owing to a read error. The CDR3 region has the DNA TGTGCTAGCAGACGTGCCCCCGGGACTAGCGGGTCGAACACCGGGGAGCTGTTTTTT. It specifies CASRRAPGTSGSNTGELFF. The chain joins TRBV7-7 to TRBJ2-2, with 12 bases aligning to TRBD2. This CDR3 spans 19 amino acids. Germline lookup yields CDR1 SSHAT and CDR2 FNYEAQ (reference sequence).

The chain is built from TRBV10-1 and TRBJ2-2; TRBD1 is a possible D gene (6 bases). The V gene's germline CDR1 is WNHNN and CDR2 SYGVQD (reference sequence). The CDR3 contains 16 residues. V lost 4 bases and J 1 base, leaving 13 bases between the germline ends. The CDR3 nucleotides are TGCGCCAGCAGTGTCACAGGGTTTGAGAACACCGGGGAGCTGTTTTTT. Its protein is CASSVTGFENTGELFF.

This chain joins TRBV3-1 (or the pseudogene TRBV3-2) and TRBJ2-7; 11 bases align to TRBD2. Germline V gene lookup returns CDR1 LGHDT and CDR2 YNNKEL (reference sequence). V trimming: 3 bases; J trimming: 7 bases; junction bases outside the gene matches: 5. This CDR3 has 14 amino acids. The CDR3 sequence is CASSHSRLAGEQYV. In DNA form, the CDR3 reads TGTGCCAGCAGCCACTCTAGACTAGCGGGGGAGCAGTACGTC.

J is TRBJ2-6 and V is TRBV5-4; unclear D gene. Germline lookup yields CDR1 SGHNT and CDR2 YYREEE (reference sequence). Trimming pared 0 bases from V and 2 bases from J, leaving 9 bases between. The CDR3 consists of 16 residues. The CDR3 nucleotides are TGTGCCAGCAGCTTGGACACCCTCGCTGGGGCCAACGTCCTGACTTTC. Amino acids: CASSLDTLAGANVLTF. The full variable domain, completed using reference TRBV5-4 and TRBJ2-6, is ETGVTQSPTHLIKTRGQQVTLRCSSQSGHNTVSWYQQALGQGPQFIFQYYREEENGRGNFPPRFSGLQFPNYSSELNVNALELDDSALYLCASSLDTLAGANVLTFGAGSRLTVL.

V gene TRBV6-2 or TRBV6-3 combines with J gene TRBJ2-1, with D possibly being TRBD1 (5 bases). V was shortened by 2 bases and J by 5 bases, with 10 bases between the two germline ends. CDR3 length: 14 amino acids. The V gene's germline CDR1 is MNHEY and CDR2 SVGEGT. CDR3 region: CASSYDRNNNEQFF. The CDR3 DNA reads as TGTGCCAGCAGTTACGACAGAAACAACAATGAGCAGTTCTTC.